This T cell receptor (beta chain) was documented in a study of blood T cell repertoires in COVID-19. Turning to the study itself: Acute and convalescent COVID-19 samples came from the United States, Italy and Spain.

The CDR3 is made up of 16 amino acids. Deletions cut 7 bases from V and 3 bases from J, with 18 bases between. Germline V gene lookup returns CDR1 SEHNR and CDR2 FQNEAQ (reference sequence). How the authors handled the data: Estimation of nucleated cell counts relied on the amplification of reference gene primers. The assay was immunoSEQ multiplex PCR, and TCRdb's table has in-frame clones only and misses some. The DNA gave D and trimming, while V, J and clone size come from that table. The sample yields over 70,000 clones, around 82% seen once. This clone was seen only a few times. The V and J genes are TRBV7-9 and TRBJ1-4; tentatively, D is TRBD1 (6 bases). This sequence originates from a human donor in a cohort sampled during active COVID-19. Sequencing was done on a sample of peripheral blood. The CDR3 coding sequence is TGTGCCAGCACCCGCTGGGGGCGGCGTCCTAATGAAAAACTGTTTTTT. Translated: CASTRWGRRPNEKLFF. Full variable domain (rest looked up from reference TRBV7-9 and TRBJ1-4): DTGVSQNPRHKITKRGQNVTFRCDPISEHNRLYWYRQTLGQGPEFLTYFQNEAQLEKSRLLSDRFSAERPKGSFSTLEIQRTEQGDSAMYLCASTRWGRRPNEKLFFGSGTQLSVL.